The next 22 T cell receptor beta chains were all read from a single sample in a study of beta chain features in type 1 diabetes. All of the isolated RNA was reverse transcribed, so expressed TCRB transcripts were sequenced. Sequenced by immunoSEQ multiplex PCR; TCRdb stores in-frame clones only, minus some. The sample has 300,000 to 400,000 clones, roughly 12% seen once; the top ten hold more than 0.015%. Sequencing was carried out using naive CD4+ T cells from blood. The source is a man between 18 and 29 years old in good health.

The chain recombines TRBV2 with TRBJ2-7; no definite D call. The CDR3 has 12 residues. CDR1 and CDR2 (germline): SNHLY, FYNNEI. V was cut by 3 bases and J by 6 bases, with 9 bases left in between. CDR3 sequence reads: CASSDFTREQYF. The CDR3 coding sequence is TGTGCCAGCAGTGATTTCACGCGCGAGCAGTACTTC.

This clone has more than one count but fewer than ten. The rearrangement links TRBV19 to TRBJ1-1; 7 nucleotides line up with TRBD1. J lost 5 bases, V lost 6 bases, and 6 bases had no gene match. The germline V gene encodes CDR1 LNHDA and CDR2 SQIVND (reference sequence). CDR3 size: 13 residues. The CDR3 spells CASSKGTATEAFF. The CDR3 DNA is TGTGCCAGTAGCAAAGGGACAGCTACTGAAGCTTTCTTT.

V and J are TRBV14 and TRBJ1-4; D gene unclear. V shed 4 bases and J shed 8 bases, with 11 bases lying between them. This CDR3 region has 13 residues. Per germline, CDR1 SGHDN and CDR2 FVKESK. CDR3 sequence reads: CASSLAVEEKLFF. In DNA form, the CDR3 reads TGTGCCAGCAGCCTGGCGGTTGAGGAAAAACTGTTTTTT.

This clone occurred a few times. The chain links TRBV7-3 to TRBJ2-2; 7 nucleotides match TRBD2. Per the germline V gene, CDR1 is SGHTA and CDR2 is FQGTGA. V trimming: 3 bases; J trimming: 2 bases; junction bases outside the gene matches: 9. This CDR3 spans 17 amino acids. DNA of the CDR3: TGTGCCAGCAGCTTCGGTCCGGCTAGCGGCAACACCGGGGAGCTGTTTTTT. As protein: CASSFGPASGNTGELFF.

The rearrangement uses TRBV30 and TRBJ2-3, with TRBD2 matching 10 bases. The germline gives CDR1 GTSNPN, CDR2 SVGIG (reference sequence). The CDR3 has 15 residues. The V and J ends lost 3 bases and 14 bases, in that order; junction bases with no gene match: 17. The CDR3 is CAWRPPAGGPYTAYF. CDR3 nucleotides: TGTGCCTGGAGACCCCCAGCGGGAGGGCCGTATACGGCGTATTTT. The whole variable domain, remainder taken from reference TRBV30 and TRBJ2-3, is SQTIHQWPATLVQPVGSPLSLECTVEGTSNPNLYWYRQAAGRGLQLLFYSVGIGQISSEVPQNLSASRPQDRQFILSSKKLLLSDSGFYLCAWRPPAGGPYTAYFGPGTRLTVL.

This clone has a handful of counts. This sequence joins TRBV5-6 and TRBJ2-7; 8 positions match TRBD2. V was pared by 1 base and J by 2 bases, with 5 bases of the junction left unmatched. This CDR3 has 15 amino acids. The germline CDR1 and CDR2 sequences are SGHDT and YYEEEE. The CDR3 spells CASSLFGRGAYEQYF. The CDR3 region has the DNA TGTGCCAGCAGCTTGTTCGGGCGGGGGGCCTACGAGCAGTACTTC.

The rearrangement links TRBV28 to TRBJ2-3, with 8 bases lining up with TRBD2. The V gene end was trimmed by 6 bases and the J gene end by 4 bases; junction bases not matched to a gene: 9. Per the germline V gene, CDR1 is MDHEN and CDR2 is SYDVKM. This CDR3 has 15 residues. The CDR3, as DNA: TGTGCCAGCAGCTTCCGCGCCGGGGGGGCAGATACGCAGTATTTT. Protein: CASSFRAGGADTQYF.

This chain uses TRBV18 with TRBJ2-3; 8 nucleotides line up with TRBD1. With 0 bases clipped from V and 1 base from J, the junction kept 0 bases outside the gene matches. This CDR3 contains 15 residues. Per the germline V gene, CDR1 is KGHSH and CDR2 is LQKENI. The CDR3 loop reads CASSPPTGGTDTQYF. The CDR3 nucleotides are TGTGCCAGCTCACCACCGACAGGGGGCACAGATACGCAGTATTTT.

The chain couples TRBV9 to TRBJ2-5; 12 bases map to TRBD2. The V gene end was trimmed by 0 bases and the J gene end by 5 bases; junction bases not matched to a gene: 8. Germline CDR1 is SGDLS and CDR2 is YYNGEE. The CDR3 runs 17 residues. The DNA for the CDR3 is TGTGCCAGCAGCGTAGCGGCTAGCGGGGGGGCCGATGAGACCCAGTACTTC. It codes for CASSVAASGGADETQYF.

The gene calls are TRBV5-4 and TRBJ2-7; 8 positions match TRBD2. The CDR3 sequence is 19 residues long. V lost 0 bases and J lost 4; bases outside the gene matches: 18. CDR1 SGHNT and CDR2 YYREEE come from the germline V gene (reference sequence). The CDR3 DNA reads TGTGCCAGCAGCTTGGTAGGGAGTCGGCGAGGGCTAGCGGGTTACGAGCAGTACTTC. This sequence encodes CASSLVGSRRGLAGYEQYF. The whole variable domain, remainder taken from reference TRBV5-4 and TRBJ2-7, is ETGVTQSPTHLIKTRGQQVTLRCSSQSGHNTVSWYQQALGQGPQFIFQYYREEENGRGNFPPRFSGLQFPNYSSELNVNALELDDSALYLCASSLVGSRRGLAGYEQYFGPGTRLTVT.

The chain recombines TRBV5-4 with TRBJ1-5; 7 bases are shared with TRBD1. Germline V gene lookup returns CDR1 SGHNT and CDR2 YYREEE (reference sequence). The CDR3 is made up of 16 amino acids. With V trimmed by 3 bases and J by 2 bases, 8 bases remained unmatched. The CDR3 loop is CASSSKQGKGNQPQHF. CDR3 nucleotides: TGTGCCAGCAGCTCGAAACAGGGGAAGGGCAATCAGCCCCAGCATTTT.

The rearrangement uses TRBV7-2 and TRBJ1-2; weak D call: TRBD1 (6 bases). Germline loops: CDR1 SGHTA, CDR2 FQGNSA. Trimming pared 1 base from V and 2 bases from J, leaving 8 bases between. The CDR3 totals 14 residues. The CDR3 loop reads CASSLETGNYGYTF. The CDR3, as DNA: TGTGCCAGCAGCTTAGAAACAGGGAACTATGGCTACACCTTC.

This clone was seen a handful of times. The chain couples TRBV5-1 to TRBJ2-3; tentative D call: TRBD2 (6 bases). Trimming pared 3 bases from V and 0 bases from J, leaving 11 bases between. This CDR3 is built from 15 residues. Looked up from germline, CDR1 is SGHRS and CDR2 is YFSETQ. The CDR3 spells CASSWRGESTDTQYF. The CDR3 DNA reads TGCGCCAGCAGCTGGCGGGGTGAGAGCACAGATACGCAGTATTTT. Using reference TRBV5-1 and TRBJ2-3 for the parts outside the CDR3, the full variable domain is KAGVTQTPRYLIKTRGQQVTLSCSPISGHRSVSWYQQTPGQGLQFLFEYFSETQRNKGNFPGRFSGRQFSNSRSEMNVSTLELGDSALYLCASSWRGESTDTQYFGPGTRLTVL.

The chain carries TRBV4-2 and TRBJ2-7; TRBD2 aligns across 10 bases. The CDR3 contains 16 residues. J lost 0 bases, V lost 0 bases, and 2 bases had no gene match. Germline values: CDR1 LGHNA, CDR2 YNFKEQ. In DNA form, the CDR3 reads TGTGCCAGCAGCCAAGATCAGCGGGGGGGCTCCTACGAGCAGTACTTC. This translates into CASSQDQRGGSYEQYF.

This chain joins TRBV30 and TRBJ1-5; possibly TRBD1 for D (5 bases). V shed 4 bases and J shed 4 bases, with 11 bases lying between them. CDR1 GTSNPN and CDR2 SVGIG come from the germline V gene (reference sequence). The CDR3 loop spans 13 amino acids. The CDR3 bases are TGTGCCTGGAAGGCAGCAGGGAATCAGCCCCAGCATTTT. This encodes CAWKAAGNQPQHF.

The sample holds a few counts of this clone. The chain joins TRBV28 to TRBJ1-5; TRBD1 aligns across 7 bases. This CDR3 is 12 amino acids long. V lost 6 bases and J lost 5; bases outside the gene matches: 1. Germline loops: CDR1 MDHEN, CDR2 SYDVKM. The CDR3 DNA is TGTGCCAGCAGGACAGGGCATCAGCCCCAGCATTTT. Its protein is CASRTGHQPQHF.

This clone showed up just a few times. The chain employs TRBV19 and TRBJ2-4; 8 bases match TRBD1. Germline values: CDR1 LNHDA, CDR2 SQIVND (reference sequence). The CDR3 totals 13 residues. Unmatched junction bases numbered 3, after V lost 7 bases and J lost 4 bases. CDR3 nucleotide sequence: TGTGCCAGTACCCGGACAGGGAAAAACATTCAGTACTTC. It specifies CASTRTGKNIQYF. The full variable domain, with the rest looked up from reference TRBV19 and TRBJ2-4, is DGGITQSPKYLFRKEGQNVTLSCEQNLNHDAMYWYRQDPGQGLRLIYYSQIVNDFQKGDIAEGYSVSREKKESFPLTVTSAQKNPTAFYLCASTRTGKNIQYFGAGTRLSVL.

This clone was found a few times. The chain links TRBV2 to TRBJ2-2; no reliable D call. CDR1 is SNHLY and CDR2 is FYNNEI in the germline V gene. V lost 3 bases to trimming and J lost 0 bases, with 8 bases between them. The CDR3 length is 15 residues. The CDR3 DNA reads TGTGCCAGCAGTGAGCAGCGTTCGAACACCGGGGAGCTGTTTTTT. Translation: CASSEQRSNTGELFF.

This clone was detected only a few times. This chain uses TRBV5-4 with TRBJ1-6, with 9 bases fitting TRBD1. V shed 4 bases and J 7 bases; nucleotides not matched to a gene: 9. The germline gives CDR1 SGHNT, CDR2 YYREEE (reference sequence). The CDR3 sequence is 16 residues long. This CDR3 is CASSAGQGRGNSPLHF. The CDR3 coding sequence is TGTGCCAGCAGCGCGGGACAGGGCCGGGGAAATTCACCCCTCCACTTT.

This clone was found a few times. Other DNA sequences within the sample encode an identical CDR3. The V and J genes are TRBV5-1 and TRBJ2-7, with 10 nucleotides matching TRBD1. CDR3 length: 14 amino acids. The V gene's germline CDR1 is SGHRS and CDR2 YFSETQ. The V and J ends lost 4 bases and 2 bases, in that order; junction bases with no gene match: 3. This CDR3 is CASSLGQGAYEQYF. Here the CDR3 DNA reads TGCGCCAGCAGCCTAGGACAGGGGGCCTACGAGCAGTACTTC.

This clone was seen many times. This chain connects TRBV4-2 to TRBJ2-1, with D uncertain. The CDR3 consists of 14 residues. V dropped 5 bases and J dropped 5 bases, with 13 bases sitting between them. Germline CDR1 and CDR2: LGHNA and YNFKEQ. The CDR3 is CASSFEAPDNEQFF. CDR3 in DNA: TGTGCCAGCAGCTTTGAGGCCCCCGACAATGAGCAGTTCTTC.

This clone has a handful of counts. The CDR3 protein is CASSVVGSGGAVDTQYF. Here the CDR3 DNA reads TGTGCCAGCAGCGTAGTGGGTAGCGGGGGGGCCGTAGATACGCAGTATTTT. The V and J genes are TRBV9 and TRBJ2-3; 11 bases are shared with TRBD2. The CDR3 covers 17 residues. Germline V gene data show CDR1 as SGDLS and CDR2 as YYNGEE. Unmatched junction bases numbered 8, after V lost 0 bases and J lost 5 bases.